This T cell receptor (beta chain) was observed in a study of blood T cell repertoires in COVID-19 (dated by TCRdb to the early 2020s). Turning to the overall study: Samples from collaborators originated in the United States, Italy and Spain and spanned both the acute and convalescent phases of COVID-19. The material from the prospective study consisted of cDNA or gDNA derived from T cells, B-cell-depleted T cells, or PBMCs. The dataset comprised deeply sampled blood TCRbeta repertoires from subjects exposed to, actively infected with, or recovered from COVID-19. A freely available public database, intended as a resource for researchers studying the immune response to SARS-CoV-2, is where the repertoires were released. Samples came from the ongoing ImmuneRACE study (first 160 participants) plus 1,254 subjects from 6 global collaborators. Sample metadata almost always included a de-identified subject ID, COVID-19 status, age in years and sex. HLA class I and class II types, where available, came from metadata supplied by the sample provider rather than from assay-based typing.

The junction carries 9 bases between V and J, which are trimmed by 2 bases and 1 base respectively. CDR1 and CDR2 (MNHNY, SVGAGI) derive from the germline V gene (reference sequence). The CDR3 sequence holds 14 residues, the cysteine and phenylalanine included. CDR3 DNA only is kept here, 42 bases in frame from base 1. Details on this clone: Its cognate antigen has yet to be identified. No much larger clone is present one base from it, and per-base qualities are unavailable.

TCRbeta CDR3 regions were amplified from genomic DNA by means of the immunoSEQ Assay, a bias-controlled multiplex PCR. The paper's processing steps were these. Nucleated cell counts per sample were estimated from amplification of reference gene primers within the assay. To quantify the absolute abundance of each unique TCRbeta CDR3 rearrangement, sequence reads were collapsed and filtered. For each sample, productive Simpson clonality was calculated as the square root of Simpson's diversity index across productive rearrangements. This immuneACCESS table, as held by TCRdb, lists in-frame sequences with V and J called but not all clones. Of the missing ones, under half trace to an unresolved V gene in checked studies; the others have no known cause. V, J and clone size are those of that table, while D and trimming were read from the DNA. Across this sample there are about 160,000 clones, with about 87% seen only once. The ten largest account for about 9.3% of the sample.

In Seattle, one collaborating source enrolled patients while the infection was active and tracked those patients longitudinally over the course of disease. Whole blood was collected in K2EDTA tubes by collaborating institutions according to the institutions' own protocols. For TCRbeta analysis, collaborators shipped samples as frozen whole blood, isolated PBMCs, or DNA extracted from either of those sample types. Study-level results and caveats: The amount of clinical and demographic metadata varied by source and participant and was provided uncurated.

The V gene is TRBV6-6 and the J gene is TRBJ2-7; a tentative D call is TRBD1 (7 bases match). Sequencing input: peripheral blood. This receptor was taken from a woman between 70 and 85 years old with COVID-19, enrolled during active disease. The nucleotide sequence is TGTGCCAGCAGTTACCCAGGGGGGTCCTACGAGCAGTACTTC. It translates as CASSYPGGSYEQYF.